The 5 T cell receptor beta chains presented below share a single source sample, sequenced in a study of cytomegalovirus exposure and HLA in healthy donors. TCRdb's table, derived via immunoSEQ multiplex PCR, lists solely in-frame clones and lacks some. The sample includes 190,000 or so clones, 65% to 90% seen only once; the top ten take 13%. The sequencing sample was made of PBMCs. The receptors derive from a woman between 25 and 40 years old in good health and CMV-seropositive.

The DNA of the CDR3 is TGTGCCAGCAGTCGTCGCCGACAGGATAACTACGAGCAGTACTTC. Its protein is CASSRRRQDNYEQYF. This sequence joins TRBV11-1 and TRBJ2-7; a possible D gene is TRBD1 (6 bases). V gave up 6 bases and J gave up 3 bases, with 18 bases separating them. This CDR3 has 15 amino acids. In germline, CDR1 is SGHAT, CDR2 FQDESV (reference sequence).

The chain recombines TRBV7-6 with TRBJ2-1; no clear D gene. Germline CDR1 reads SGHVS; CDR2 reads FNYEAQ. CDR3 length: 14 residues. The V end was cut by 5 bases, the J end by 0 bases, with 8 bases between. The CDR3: CASSKESSYNEQFF. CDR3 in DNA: TGTGCCAGCAGCAAAGAGAGCTCCTACAATGAGCAGTTCTTC.

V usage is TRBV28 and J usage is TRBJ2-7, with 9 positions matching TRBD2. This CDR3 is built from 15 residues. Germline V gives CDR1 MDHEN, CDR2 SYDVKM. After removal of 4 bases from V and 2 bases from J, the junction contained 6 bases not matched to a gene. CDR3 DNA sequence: TGTGCCAGCAGTTACCAGCGGGAGGCGACCTACGAGCAGTACTTC. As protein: CASSYQREATYEQYF.

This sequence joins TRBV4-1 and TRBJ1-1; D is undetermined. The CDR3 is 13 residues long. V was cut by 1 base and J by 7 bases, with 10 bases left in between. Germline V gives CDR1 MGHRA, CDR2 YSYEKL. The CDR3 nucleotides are TGCGCCAGCAGCCAAGGCACAGACATTGAAGCTTTCTTT. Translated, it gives CASSQGTDIEAFF.

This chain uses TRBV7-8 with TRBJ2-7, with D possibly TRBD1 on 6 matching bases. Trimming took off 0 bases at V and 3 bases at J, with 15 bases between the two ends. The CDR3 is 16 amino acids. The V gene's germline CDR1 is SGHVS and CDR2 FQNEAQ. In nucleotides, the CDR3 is TGTGCCAGCAGCTTAGCGCGGCAGGGGCACGTCTACGAGCAGTACTTC. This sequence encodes CASSLARQGHVYEQYF.